Following are 29 T cell receptor beta chains from one sample sequenced in a study of T cell responses to AZD1222 COVID-19 vaccine. Method: immunoSEQ multiplex PCR; TCRdb's copy keeps in-frame clones and lacks some. The table lists about 110,000 clones, about 90% of them singletons. The source material was peripheral blood, sampled 28 days after the second AZD1222 dose. Source of these receptors: an adult who received the AZD1222 COVID-19 vaccine.

The genes are TRBV9 and TRBJ1-6, with 9 bases matching TRBD1. Germline CDR1 and CDR2: SGDLS and YYNGEE. The CDR3 is 14 amino acids. Losses at the gene ends were 2 bases for V and 9 bases for J; bases not matched to a gene: 3. As DNA, the CDR3 is TGTGCCAGCAGCGTCGGACAGGGGAGTTCACCCCTCCACTTT. Translation: CASSVGQGSSPLHF.

The rearrangement joins TRBV24-1 to TRBJ1-2; D uncertain. This CDR3 is built from 12 residues. From germline, CDR1 is KGHDR and CDR2 SFDVKD. The V gene lost 4 bases and the J gene lost 8 bases, with 10 bases spanning the gap. DNA for the CDR3: TGTGCCACCAGTGACCCCCGGAAGGGCTACACCTTC. Encoded protein: CATSDPRKGYTF.

About this clone itself: The junction departs from the called germline gene at one end, perhaps through a read error. This chain joins TRBV7-7 and TRBJ2-7; D is possibly TRBD2 (8 bases). The CDR3 covers 16 residues. Germline assignment: CDR1 SSHAT and CDR2 FNYEAQ (reference sequence). This CDR3 reads CASSLAGRDSPYEQYF. For the CDR3, the DNA is TGTGCTAGCAGCTTAGCGGGGAGGGACAGTCCCTACGAGCAGTACTTC.

The CDR3 DNA follows: TGTGCCAGCAGCGCGCTAGCGGGGGGCTCCACCGGGGAGCTGTTTTTT. Translating it yields CASSALAGGSTGELFF. The V and J genes are TRBV11-2 and TRBJ2-2; the match to TRBD2 covers 11 bases. The V segment lost 5 bases and the J segment 4 bases; nucleotides outside the gene matches: 6. CDR1 SGHAT and CDR2 FQNNGV come from the germline V gene. The CDR3 has 16 residues.

V is TRBV10-3 and J is TRBJ2-1; D is undetermined. Trimming cost V 3 bases and J 5 bases, with 14 bases left between them. The CDR3 has 15 residues. Germline CDR1 reads ENHRY; CDR2 reads SYGVKD. The DNA for the CDR3 is TGTGCCATCAGTGACGGGCGAGAGGCCCACAATGAGCAGTTCTTC. Protein sequence: CAISDGREAHNEQFF.

The V and J genes are TRBV5-1 and TRBJ1-4, with 9 bases matching TRBD1. The germline CDR1 and CDR2 sequences are SGHRS and YFSETQ. Losses at the gene ends were 3 bases for V and 8 bases for J; bases not matched to a gene: 5. This CDR3 comprises 14 residues. The CDR3 coding sequence is TGCGCCAGCAGCTCCGGACAGGGGAGAGAAAAACTGTTTTTT. Translation gives CASSSGQGREKLFF.

The rearrangement uses TRBV5-8 and TRBJ2-2; 11 bases line up with TRBD2. Looked up from germline, CDR1 is SGHTS and CDR2 is YDEGEE. The V segment lost 5 bases and the J segment 1 base; nucleotides outside the gene matches: 1. The CDR3 has 15 residues. The CDR3 here is CASRLAGENTGELFF. For the CDR3, the DNA is TGTGCCAGCAGACTAGCGGGAGAGAACACCGGGGAGCTGTTTTTT.

The CDR3 protein is CASSLDPRGHSTEAFF. CDR3 bases: TGTGCCAGCAGCTTAGACCCCCGGGGACACTCCACTGAAGCTTTCTTT. The chain recombines TRBV7-9 with TRBJ1-1, with D perhaps TRBD1 (6 bases). Germline V gives CDR1 SEHNR, CDR2 FQNEAQ (reference sequence). V was trimmed by 1 base and J by 4 bases, leaving 16 bases between them. This CDR3 comprises 16 residues.

The rearrangement links TRBV5-6 to TRBJ2-3, with 11 nucleotides matching TRBD2. In germline, CDR1 is SGHDT, CDR2 YYEEEE. The J segment lost 0 bases and the V segment lost 4 bases, leaving 4 bases of the junction unmatched. This CDR3 contains 16 residues. The CDR3, as DNA: TGTGCCAGCAGCACCCTAGCGGGAGGTAGCACAGATACGCAGTATTTT. Translated, it gives CASSTLAGGSTDTQYF.

V is TRBV6-4 and J is TRBJ2-1; no definite D call. The V gene's germline CDR1 is MRHNA and CDR2 SNTAGT. Trimming pared 4 bases from V and 0 bases from J, leaving 13 bases between. The CDR3 runs to 16 residues. The CDR3: CASSAVGGSSYNEQFF. The CDR3 region has the DNA TGTGCCAGCAGTGCCGTCGGTGGAAGCTCCTACAATGAGCAGTTCTTC.

The J gene is TRBJ1-5, the V gene TRBV24-1, with TRBD1 identical over 8 bases. Germline loops: CDR1 KGHDR, CDR2 SFDVKD. The trim removed 2 bases at V and 5 bases at J, leaving 1 base unmatched. CDR3 length: 14 residues. In DNA form, the CDR3 reads TGTGCCACCAGTGATTCAGGGGGCGATCAGCCCCAGCATTTT. It translates to CATSDSGGDQPQHF.

In its sample, this clone was seen once. V is TRBV6-5 and J is TRBJ1-4; D call uncertain. The CDR3 is 12 residues long. Germline CDR1 and CDR2: MNHEY and SVGAGI. Trimming removed 6 bases at V and 10 bases at J, with 12 bases between. The CDR3 region is CASRQEIRKLFF. For the CDR3, the DNA is TGTGCCAGCAGGCAGGAGATTCGAAAACTGTTTTTT.

The chain combines TRBV6-5 with TRBJ1-2; D not certain. Germline loops: CDR1 MNHEY, CDR2 SVGAGI. CDR3 size: 13 residues. Between the trimmed V and J ends, which lost 6 bases and 6 bases, there was a span of 14 bases. The CDR3 DNA is TGTGCCAGCAGAGTTCAACTTTCGGATGGCTACACCTTC. It specifies CASRVQLSDGYTF.

The J gene is TRBJ1-3, the V gene TRBV10-3; 9 bases align to TRBD1. J gave up 2 bases and V 10 bases, and 6 bases lay outside the gene matches. This CDR3 has 14 residues. Germline lookup yields CDR1 ENHRY and CDR2 SYGVKD. The CDR3 nucleotides read TGTGCCAGCCTACAGGGGGCTCCTGGAAACACCATATATTTT. Residues: CASLQGAPGNTIYF.

The chain's CDR3 is CASSPRRQARDYEQYF. The CDR3 nucleotides read TGTGCCAGCAGTCCCAGACGACAGGCTAGGGACTACGAGCAGTACTTC. V usage is TRBV27 and J usage is TRBJ2-7, with a tentative D call TRBD1 (6 bases). CDR1 is MNHEY and CDR2 is SMNVEV in the germline V gene (reference sequence). The CDR3 has 16 residues. V lost 5 bases, J lost 3 bases, and 20 bases lay in between.

The rearrangement joins TRBV7-2 to TRBJ2-3; D unclear. This CDR3 region has 12 residues. Germline-derived CDR1 and CDR2 are SGHTA and FQGNSA. Trimming removed 5 bases from V and 5 bases from J, with 8 bases in between. This CDR3 reads CASSLRRDTQYF. DNA for the CDR3: TGTGCCAGCAGCCTCCGAAGAGATACGCAGTATTTT.

The rearrangement uses TRBV29-1 and TRBJ1-3; D not resolved. Germline V gives CDR1 SQVTM, CDR2 ANQGSEA. V gave up 3 bases and J gave up 4 bases, with 4 bases separating them. CDR3 length: 11 residues. The CDR3, as DNA: TGCAGCGTTGAGAAGGGAAACACCATATATTTT. Translating it yields CSVEKGNTIYF.

The rearrangement joins TRBV7-8 to TRBJ1-1, with D perhaps TRBD1 (6 bases). This CDR3 has 13 residues. V lost 3 bases to trimming and J lost 4 bases, with 9 bases between them. The V gene's germline CDR1 is SGHVS and CDR2 FQNEAQ. For the CDR3, the DNA is TGTGCCAGCAGCTTGCGGGGGCGCACTGAAGCTTTCTTT. Translation: CASSLRGRTEAFF.

V is TRBV27 and J is TRBJ2-1; 8 bases are shared with TRBD1. This CDR3 is 15 amino acids long. The germline CDR1 and CDR2 sequences are MNHEY and SMNVEV (reference sequence). V lost 6 bases to trimming and J lost 5 bases; unmatched junction nucleotides: 9. CDR3 in amino acids: CASSLGQGSHNEQFF. The DNA for the CDR3 is TGTGCCAGCAGCCTTGGACAGGGCAGCCACAATGAGCAGTTCTTC.

This rearrangement joins TRBV18 to TRBJ2-7; 7 nucleotides agree with TRBD2. CDR3 length: 14 residues. Germline CDR1 is KGHSH and CDR2 is LQKENI. V dropped 3 bases and J dropped 4; count of bases not matched to a gene: 6. CDR3 nucleotide sequence: TGTGCCAGCTCACCCGTGGGGGGGTTTTACGAGCAGTACTTC. The encoded protein is CASSPVGGFYEQYF. Looking up the rest from reference TRBV18 and TRBJ2-7 gives the full variable domain: NAGVMQNPRHLVRRRGQEARLRCSPMKGHSHVYWYRQLPEEGLKFMVYLQKENIIDESGMPKERFSAEFPKEGPSILRIQQVVRGDSAAYFCASSPVGGFYEQYFGPGTRLTVT.

The J gene is TRBJ1-1, the V gene TRBV5-1; D is unresolved. The CDR3 length is 15 residues. The V and J ends lost 4 bases and 1 base respectively, with 14 bases between them. Germline loops: CDR1 SGHRS, CDR2 YFSETQ. For the CDR3, the DNA is TGCGCCAGCAGCCATGGCCGGGGAGGGAACACTGAAGCTTTCTTT. Its protein product is CASSHGRGGNTEAFF.

The table lists this clone with a few counts. J is TRBJ1-5 and V is TRBV4-1; 9 bases map to TRBD1. The trim removed 0 bases at V and 4 bases at J, leaving 7 bases unmatched. CDR3 length: 17 residues. The germline V gene encodes CDR1 MGHRA and CDR2 YSYEKL. The CDR3 spells CASSQEGQGGINQPQHF. CDR3 coding DNA: TGCGCCAGCAGCCAAGAGGGACAGGGCGGGATTAATCAGCCCCAGCATTTT.

This chain joins TRBV5-6 and TRBJ1-6; tentatively, D is TRBD1 (6 bases). Between the trimmed V and J ends, which lost 4 bases and 10 bases, there was a span of 15 bases. CDR1 and CDR2 from the germline V gene are SGHDT and YYEEEE. This CDR3 has 14 amino acids. The CDR3 is CASSHSQGRSPLHF. Written as DNA, the CDR3 is TGTGCCAGCAGCCACAGTCAGGGGAGGTCACCCCTCCACTTT.

This clone is labeled medium-sized (0.01 to 0.1%). J is TRBJ2-7 and V is TRBV6-2 or TRBV6-3; D is perhaps TRBD2 (6 bases). CDR3 length equals 14 residues. Germline CDR1 is MNHEY and CDR2 is SVGEGT. V dropped 0 bases and J dropped 5 bases, with 11 bases sitting between them. The CDR3 DNA reads as TGTGCCAGCAGTTACTCCACTAGCAGCGACGAGCAGTACTTC. Translating gives CASSYSTSSDEQYF.

The rearrangement joins TRBV30 to TRBJ1-4; 8 bases map to TRBD1. V was pared by 0 bases and J by 2 bases, with 5 bases of the junction left unmatched. This CDR3 region has 16 residues. Germline loops: CDR1 GTSNPN, CDR2 SVGIG (reference sequence). CDR3 protein: CAWSVGQGRTNEKLFF. DNA for the CDR3: TGTGCCTGGAGTGTAGGACAGGGCCGGACTAATGAAAAACTGTTTTTT.

This sequence joins TRBV4-1 and TRBJ1-1; tentatively, D is TRBD1 (5 bases). This CDR3 has 12 amino acids. V lost 2 bases to trimming and J lost 5 bases, with 6 bases between them. CDR1 is MGHRA and CDR2 is YSYEKL in the germline V gene. The CDR3 is CASSQQGTEAFF. The CDR3, as DNA: TGCGCCAGCAGCCAACAGGGTACTGAAGCTTTCTTT.

This chain connects TRBV2 to TRBJ2-7; a possible D gene is TRBD2 (5 bases). This CDR3 region has 16 residues. Germline CDR1 and CDR2: SNHLY and FYNNEI. V lost 0 bases to trimming and J lost 2 bases, with 14 bases between them. For the CDR3, the DNA is TGTGCCAGCAGTGAAGCGCGTGGGCGGGTGCCCTACGAGCAGTACTTC. Protein: CASSEARGRVPYEQYF.

This clone was picked up one time. The V gene is TRBV3-1 (or the pseudogene TRBV3-2), the J gene TRBJ1-2, with 7 bases that match TRBD1. The length of the CDR3 is 14 residues. Germline V CDR1 and CDR2: LGHDT, YNNKEL (reference sequence). Trimming cost V 9 bases and J 4 bases; bases outside gene matches: 11. DNA for the CDR3: TGTGCCAGTAGACCTACAGGGGCGGGCTATGGCTACACCTTC. It yields the protein CASRPTGAGYGYTF.

The chain links TRBV4-1 to TRBJ2-3; 8 positions match TRBD2. The germline V gene encodes CDR1 MGHRA and CDR2 YSYEKL. V trimming: 2 bases; J trimming: 2 bases; junction bases outside the gene matches: 9. CDR3 length: 17 residues. The CDR3 region has the DNA TGCGCCAGCAGCCAAAATAGGGCGGGGGGACCCACAGATACGCAGTATTTT. It specifies CASSQNRAGGPTDTQYF.